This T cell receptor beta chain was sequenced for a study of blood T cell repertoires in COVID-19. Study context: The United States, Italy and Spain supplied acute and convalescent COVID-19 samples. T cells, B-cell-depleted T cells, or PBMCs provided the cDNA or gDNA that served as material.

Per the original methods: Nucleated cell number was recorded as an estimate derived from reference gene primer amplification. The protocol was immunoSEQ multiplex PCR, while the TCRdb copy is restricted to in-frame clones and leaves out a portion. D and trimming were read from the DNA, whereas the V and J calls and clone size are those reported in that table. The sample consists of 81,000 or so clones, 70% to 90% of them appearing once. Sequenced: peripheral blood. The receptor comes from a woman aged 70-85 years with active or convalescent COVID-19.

CDR3 in amino acids: CASAERSPLHF. The CDR3 nucleotides are TGTGCCAGCGCAGAACGTTCACCCCTCCACTTT. The chain is built from TRBV2 and TRBJ1-6; D unresolved. This CDR3 has 11 residues. The germline V and J ends were trimmed by 8 bases and 9 bases, with 8 bases remaining between them. Germline lookup yields CDR1 SNHLY and CDR2 FYNNEI.